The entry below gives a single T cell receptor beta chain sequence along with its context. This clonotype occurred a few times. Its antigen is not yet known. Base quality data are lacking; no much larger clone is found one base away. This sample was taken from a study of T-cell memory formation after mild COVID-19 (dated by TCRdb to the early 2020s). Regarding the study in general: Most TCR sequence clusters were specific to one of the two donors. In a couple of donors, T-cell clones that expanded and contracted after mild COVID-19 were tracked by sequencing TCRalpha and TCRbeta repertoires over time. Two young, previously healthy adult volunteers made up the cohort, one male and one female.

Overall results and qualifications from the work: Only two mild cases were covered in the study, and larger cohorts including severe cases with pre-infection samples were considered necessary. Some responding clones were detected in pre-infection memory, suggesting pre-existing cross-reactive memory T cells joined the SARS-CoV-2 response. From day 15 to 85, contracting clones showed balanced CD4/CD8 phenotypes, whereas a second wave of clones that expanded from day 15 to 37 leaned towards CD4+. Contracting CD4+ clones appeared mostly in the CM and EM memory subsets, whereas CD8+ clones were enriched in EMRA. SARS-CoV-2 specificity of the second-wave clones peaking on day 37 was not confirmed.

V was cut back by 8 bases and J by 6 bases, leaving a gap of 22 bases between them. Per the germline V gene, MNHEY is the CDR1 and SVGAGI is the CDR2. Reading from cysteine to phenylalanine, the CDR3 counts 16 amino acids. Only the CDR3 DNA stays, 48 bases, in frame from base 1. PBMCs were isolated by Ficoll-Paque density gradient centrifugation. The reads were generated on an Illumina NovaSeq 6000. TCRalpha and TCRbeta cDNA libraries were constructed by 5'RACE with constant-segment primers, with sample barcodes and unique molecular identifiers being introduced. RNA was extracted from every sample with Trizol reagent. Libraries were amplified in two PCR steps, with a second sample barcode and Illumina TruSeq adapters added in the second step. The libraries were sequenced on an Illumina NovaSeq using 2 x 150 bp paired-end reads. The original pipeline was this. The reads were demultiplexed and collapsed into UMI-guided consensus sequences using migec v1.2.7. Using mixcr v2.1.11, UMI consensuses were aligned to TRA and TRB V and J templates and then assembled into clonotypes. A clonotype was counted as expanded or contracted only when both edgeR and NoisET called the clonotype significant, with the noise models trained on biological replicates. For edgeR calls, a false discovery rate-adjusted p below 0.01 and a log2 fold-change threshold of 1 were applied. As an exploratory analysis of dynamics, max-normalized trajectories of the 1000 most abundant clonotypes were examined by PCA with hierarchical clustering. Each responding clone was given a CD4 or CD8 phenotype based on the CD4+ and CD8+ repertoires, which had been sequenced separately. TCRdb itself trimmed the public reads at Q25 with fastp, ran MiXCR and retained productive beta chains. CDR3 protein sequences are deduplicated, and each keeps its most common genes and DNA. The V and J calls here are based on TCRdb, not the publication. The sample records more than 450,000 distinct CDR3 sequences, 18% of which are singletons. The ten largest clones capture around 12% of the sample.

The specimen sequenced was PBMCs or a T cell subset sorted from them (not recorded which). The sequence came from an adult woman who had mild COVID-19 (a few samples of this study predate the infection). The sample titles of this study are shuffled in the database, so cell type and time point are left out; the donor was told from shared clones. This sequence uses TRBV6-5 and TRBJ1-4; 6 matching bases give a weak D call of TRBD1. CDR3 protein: CASARGGGSLHEKLFF. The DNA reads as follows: TGTGCCAGCGCCCGGGGAGGGGGAAGTCTTCATGAAAAACTGTTTTTT.